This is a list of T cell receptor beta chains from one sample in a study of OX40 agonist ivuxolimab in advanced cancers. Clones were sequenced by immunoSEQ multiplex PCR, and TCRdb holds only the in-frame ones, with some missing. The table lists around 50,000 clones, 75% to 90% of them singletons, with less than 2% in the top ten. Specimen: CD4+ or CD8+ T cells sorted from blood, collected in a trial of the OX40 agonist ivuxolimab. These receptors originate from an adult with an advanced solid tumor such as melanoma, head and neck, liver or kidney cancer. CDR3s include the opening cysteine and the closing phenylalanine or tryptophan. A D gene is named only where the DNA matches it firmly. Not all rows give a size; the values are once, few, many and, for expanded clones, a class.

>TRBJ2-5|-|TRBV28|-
TGTGCCAGCAGTACTGAGACCCAGTACTTC
CASSTETQYF
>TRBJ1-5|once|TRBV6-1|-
TGTGCCAGCAACACCGGTGGTCAGCCCCAGCATTTT
CASNTGGQPQHF
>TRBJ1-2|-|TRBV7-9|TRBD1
TGTGCCAGCAGCGGGTTGACAGGGCATAACTATGGCTACACCTTC
CASSGLTGHNYGYTF
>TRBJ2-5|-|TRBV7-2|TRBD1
TGTGCCAGCAGCCCCGGGGGACAGGGTTGGACCCAGTACTTC
CASSPGGQGWTQYF
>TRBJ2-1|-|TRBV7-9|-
TGTGCCAGCAGCAATGGGAAGCGGAACAATGAGCAGTTCTTC
CASSNGKRNNEQFF
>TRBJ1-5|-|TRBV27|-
TGTGCCAGCAGTTTGGCGGGGTCGGTCAATCAGCCCCAGCATTTT
CASSLAGSVNQPQHF
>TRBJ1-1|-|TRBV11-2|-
TGTGCCAGCAGCGGAAGACAGATGAACACTGAAGCTTTCTTT
CASSGRQMNTEAFF
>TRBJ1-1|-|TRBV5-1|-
TGCGCCAGCTCCCCCAGGGTTTTAGAGGAAACTGAAGCTTTCTTT
CASSPRVLEETEAFF
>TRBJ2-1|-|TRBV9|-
TGTGCCAGCAGCGTAGAAGGGATTCTACTCTCCTACAATGAGCAGTTCTTC
CASSVEGILLSYNEQFF
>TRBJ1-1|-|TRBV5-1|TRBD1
TGCGCCAGCAGCTCGCGGGACAGGAGCTCTTTCGCTGAAGCTTTCTTT
CASSSRDRSSFAEAFF
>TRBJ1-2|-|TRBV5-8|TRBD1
TGTGCCAGCAGCCCCTGGACAGGCTCGGGAGGCTATGGCTACACCTTC
CASSPWTGSGGYGYTF
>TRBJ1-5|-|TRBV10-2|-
TGCGCCAGCAGTGTGGGAGGAGAGCCCCAGCATTTT
CASSVGGEPQHF
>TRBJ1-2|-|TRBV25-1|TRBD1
TGTGCCAGCAGTCCCGGCCGGGACAGGGAGCGGGGCTACACCTTC
CASSPGRDRERGYTF
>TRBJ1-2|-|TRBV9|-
TGTGCCAGCAGCCCCCGGACGGCTAACTATGGCTACACCTTC
CASSPRTANYGYTF
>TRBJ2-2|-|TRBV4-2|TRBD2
TGTGCCAGCAGCCAAGTGGGACTAGCGGGTTTTATCACCGGGGAGCTGTTTTTT
CASSQVGLAGFITGELFF
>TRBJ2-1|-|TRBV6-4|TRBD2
TGTGCCAGCAGTGACCGGACTAGCGGGAGAATGAATGAGCAGTTCTTC
CASSDRTSGRMNEQFF
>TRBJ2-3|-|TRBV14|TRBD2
TGTGCCAGCAGCCAAGGGGCACTAGCGGGGGGAACAGATACGCAGTATTTT
CASSQGALAGGTDTQYF
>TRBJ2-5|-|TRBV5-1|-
TGCGCCAGCAGAATGGGAAACCAAGAGACCCAGTACTTC
CASRMGNQETQYF
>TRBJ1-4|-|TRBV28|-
TGTGCCAGCAGTGGATCAGGGCCCCTTGGTGAAAAACTGTTTTTT
CASSGSGPLGEKLFF
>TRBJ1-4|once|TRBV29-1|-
TGCAGCGTTGATGAGGGTATTGGGGCAACTAATGAAAAACTGTTTTTT
CSVDEGIGATNEKLFF
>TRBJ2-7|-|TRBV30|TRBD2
TGTGCCTGGAGGGTCCCTAGCGGCTCATACGAGCAGTACTTC
CAWRVPSGSYEQYF
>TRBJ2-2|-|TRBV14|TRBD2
TGTGCCAGCAGCCACACATCACTAGCGCGCGGGGAGCTGTTTTTT
CASSHTSLARGELFF
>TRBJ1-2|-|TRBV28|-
TGTGCCACTACGGACGGGATTAAAGGCTATGGCTACACCTTC
CATTDGIKGYGYTF
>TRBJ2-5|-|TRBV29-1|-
TGCAGCGTTGCGTGGGGGGGCGGGAGCGCGCAAGAGACCCAGTACTTC
CSVAWGGGSAQETQYF
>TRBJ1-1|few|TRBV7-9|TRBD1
TGTGCCAGCAGCGCGCACAGGGGGGCGAACACTGAAGCTTTCTTT
CASSAHRGANTEAFF
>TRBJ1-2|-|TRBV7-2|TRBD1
TGTGCCAGCAGCTCCCTCAACAGGGGTCTCGCTGGCTACACCTTC
CASSSLNRGLAGYTF
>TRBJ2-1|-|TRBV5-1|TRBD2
TGCGCCAGCAGCTGGGGAGAGAGGGCGGGAGGGAGGAATGAGCAGTTCTTC
CASSWGERAGGRNEQFF
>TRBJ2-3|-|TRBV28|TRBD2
TGTGCCACCCAAATCGGGGGGGCGAACACAGATACGCAGTATTTT
CATQIGGANTDTQYF
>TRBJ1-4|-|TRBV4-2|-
TGTGCCAGCAGCCAAGATCCTCTCCCGGGTAATGAAAAACTGTTTTTT
CASSQDPLPGNEKLFF
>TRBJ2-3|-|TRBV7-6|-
TGTGCCAGCAGCTTAGTGGGGGGGCGCGGGTCAACAGATACGCAGTATTTT
CASSLVGGRGSTDTQYF
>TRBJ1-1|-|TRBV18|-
TGTGCCAGCTCACCTGACGTCCCGGGGACTGAAGCTTTCTTT
CASSPDVPGTEAFF
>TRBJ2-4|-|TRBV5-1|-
TGCGCCAGCAGTAGGGGTGGGGGGAGCGAAAACATTCAGTACTTC
CASSRGGGSENIQYF
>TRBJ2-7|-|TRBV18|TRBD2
TGTGCCAGCTCACCTGGACTAGCGGGAGACGAGCAGTACTTC
CASSPGLAGDEQYF
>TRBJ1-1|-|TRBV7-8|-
TGTGCCAGCAGCTTTGGGGAAGAGAATGAAGCTTTCTTT
CASSFGEENEAFF
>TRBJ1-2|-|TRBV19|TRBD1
TGTGCCAGTAACCGGGACAGGGGCTATGGCTACACCTTC
CASNRDRGYGYTF
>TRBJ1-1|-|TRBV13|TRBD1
TGTGCCAGCAGCTCCCCGGGACAGAGGAACACTGAAGCTTTCTTT
CASSSPGQRNTEAFF
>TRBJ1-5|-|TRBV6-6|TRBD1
TGTGCCAGCAGACAACAGGGGTCCGGGGATCAGCCCCAGCATTTT
CASRQQGSGDQPQHF
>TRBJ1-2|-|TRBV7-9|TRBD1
TGTGCCAGCAGCTTAGGGACAGGGGGAAATTATGGCTACACCTTC
CASSLGTGGNYGYTF
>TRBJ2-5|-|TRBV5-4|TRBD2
TGTGCCAGCAGCTCCCCCCCTAGCGGGGGCCAAGAGACCCAGTACTTC
CASSSPPSGGQETQYF
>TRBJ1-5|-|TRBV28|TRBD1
TGTGCCAGCAGCCCACCGACAGGGGTTATGCAGCCCCAGCATTTT
CASSPPTGVMQPQHF
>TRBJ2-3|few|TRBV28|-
TGTGCCAGCAGTTTCCCCAAGGGGTTCCCTAGCACAGATACGCAGTATTTT
CASSFPKGFPSTDTQYF
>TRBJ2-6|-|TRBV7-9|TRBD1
TGTGCCAGCAGCTACAGGGGCGCTGGGGCCAACGTCCTGACTTTC
CASSYRGAGANVLTF
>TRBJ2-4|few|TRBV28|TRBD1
TGTGCCAGCAGTTTCCTTTTGGGACAGGGCTCCAAAAACATTCAGTACTTC
CASSFLLGQGSKNIQYF